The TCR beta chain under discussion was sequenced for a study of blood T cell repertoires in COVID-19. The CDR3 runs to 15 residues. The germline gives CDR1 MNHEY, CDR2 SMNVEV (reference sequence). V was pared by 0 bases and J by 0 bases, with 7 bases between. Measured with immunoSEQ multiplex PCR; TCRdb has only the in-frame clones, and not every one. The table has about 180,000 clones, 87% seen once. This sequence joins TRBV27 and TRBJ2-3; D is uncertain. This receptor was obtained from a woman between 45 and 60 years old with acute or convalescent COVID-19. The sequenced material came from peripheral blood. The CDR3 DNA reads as TGTGCCAGCAGTTTATCGGGCAGAAGCACAGATACGCAGTATTTT. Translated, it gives CASSLSGRSTDTQYF.